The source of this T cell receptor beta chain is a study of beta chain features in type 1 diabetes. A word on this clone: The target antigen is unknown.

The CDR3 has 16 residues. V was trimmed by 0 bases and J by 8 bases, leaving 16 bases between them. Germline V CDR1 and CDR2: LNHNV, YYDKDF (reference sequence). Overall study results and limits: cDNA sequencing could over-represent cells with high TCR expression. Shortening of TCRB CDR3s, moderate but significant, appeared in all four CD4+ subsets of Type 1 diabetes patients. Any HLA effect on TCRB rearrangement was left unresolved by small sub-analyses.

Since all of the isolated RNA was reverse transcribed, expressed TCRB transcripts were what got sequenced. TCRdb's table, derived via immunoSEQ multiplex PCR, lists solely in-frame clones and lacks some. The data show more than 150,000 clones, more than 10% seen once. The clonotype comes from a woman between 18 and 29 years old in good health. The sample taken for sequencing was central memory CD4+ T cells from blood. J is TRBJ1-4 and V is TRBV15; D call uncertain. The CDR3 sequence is CATSRDRAELSEKLFF. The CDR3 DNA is TGTGCCACCAGCAGAGATAGAGCCGAGCTTTCAGAAAAACTGTTTTTT.